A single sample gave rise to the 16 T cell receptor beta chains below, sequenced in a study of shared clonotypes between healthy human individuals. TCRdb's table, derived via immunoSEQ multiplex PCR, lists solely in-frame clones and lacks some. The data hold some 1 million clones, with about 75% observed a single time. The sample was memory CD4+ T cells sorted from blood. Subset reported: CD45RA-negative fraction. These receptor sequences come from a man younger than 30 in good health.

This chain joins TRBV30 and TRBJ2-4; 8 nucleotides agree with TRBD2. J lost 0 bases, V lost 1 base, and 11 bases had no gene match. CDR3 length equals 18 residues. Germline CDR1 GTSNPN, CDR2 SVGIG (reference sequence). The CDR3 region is CAWSAGIAGRIAKNIQYF. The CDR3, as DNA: TGTGCCTGGAGTGCGGGGATAGCGGGAAGGATAGCCAAAAACATTCAGTACTTC.

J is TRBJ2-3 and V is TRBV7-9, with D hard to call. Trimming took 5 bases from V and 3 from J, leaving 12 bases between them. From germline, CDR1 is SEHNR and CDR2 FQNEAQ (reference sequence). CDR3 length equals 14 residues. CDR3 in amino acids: CASSPSGSTDTQYF. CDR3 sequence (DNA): TGTGCCAGCAGCCCTTCAGGCAGTACAGATACGCAGTATTTT.

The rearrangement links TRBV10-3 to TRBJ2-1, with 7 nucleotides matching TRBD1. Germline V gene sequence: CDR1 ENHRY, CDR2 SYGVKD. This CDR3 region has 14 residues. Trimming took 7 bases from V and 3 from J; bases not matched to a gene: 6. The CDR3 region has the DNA TGTGCCATCAAGGGACAGACCCTCTACAATGAGCAGTTCTTC. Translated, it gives CAIKGQTLYNEQFF.

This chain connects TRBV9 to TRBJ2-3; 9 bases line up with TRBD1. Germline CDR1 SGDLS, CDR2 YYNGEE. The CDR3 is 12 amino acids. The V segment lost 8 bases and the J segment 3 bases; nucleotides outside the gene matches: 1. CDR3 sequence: CASGQGTDTQYF. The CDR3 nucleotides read TGTGCCAGTGGACAGGGGACAGATACGCAGTATTTT.

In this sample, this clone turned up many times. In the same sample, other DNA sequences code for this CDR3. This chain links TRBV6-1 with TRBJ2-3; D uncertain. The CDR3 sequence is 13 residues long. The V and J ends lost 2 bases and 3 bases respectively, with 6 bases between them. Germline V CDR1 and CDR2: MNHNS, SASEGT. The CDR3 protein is CASSERGTDTQYF. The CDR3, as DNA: TGTGCCAGCAGTGAACGTGGGACAGATACGCAGTATTTT.

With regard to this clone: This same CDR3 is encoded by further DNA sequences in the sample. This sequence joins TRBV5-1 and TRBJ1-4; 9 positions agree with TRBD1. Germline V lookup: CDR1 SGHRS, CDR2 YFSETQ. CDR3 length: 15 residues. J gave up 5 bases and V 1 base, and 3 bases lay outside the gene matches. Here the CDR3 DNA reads TGCGCCAGCAGCTTGTCCGGGACAGGGAATGAAAAACTGTTTTTT. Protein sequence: CASSLSGTGNEKLFF.

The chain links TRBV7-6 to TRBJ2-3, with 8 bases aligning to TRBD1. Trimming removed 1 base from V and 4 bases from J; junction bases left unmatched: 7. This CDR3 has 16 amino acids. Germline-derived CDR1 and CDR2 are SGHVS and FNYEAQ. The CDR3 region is CASSLGQGRGADTQYF. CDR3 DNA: TGTGCCAGCAGCTTAGGACAGGGGAGAGGAGCAGATACGCAGTATTTT.

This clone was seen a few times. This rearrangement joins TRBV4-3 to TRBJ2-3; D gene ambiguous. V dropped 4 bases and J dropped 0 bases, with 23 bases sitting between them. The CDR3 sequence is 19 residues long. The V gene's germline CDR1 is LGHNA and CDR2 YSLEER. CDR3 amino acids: CASSLTSLLSDSSTDTQYF. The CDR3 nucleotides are TGCGCCAGCAGCCTGACGAGCTTACTAAGCGATTCTAGCACAGATACGCAGTATTTT.

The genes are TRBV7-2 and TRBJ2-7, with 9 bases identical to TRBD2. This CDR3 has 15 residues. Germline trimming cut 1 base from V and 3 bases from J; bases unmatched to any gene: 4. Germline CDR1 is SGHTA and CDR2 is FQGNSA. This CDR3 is CASSLVASGIYEQYF. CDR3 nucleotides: TGTGCCAGCAGCTTAGTGGCTAGCGGGATCTACGAGCAGTACTTC. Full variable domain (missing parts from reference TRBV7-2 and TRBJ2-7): GAGVSQSPSNKVTEKGKDVELRCDPISGHTALYWYRQSLGQGLEFLIYFQGNSAPDKSGLPSDRFSAERTGGSVSTLTIQRTQQEDSAVYLCASSLVASGIYEQYFGPGTRLTVT.

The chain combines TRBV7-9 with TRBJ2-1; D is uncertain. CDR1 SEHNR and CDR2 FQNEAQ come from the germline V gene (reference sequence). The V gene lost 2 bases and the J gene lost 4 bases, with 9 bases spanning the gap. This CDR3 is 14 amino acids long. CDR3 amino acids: CASSLSGQYNEQFF. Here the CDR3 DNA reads TGTGCCAGCAGCTTATCCGGCCAGTACAATGAGCAGTTCTTC.

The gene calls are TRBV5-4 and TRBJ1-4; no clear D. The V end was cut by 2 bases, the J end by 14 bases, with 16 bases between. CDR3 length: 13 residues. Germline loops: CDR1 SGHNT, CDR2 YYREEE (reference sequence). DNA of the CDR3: TGTGCCAGCAGCTTCGGGATTTCCGAACATCTGTTTTTT. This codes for CASSFGISEHLFF. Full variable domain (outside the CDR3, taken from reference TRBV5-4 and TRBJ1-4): ETGVTQSPTHLIKTRGQQVTLRCSSQSGHNTVSWYQQALGQGPQFIFQYYREEENGRGNFPPRFSGLQFPNYSSELNVNALELDDSALYLCASSFGISEHLFFGSGTQLSVL.

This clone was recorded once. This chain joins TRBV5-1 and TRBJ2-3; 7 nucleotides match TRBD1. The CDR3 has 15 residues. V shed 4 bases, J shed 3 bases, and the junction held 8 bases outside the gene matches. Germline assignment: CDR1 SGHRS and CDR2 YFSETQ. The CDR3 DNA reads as TGCGCCAGCAGCCCTATGGGACAGAGAACAGATACGCAGTATTTT. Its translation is CASSPMGQRTDTQYF. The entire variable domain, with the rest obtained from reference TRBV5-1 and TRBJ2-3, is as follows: KAGVTQTPRYLIKTRGQQVTLSCSPISGHRSVSWYQQTPGQGLQFLFEYFSETQRNKGNFPGRFSGRQFSNSRSEMNVSTLELGDSALYLCASSPMGQRTDTQYFGPGTRLTVL.

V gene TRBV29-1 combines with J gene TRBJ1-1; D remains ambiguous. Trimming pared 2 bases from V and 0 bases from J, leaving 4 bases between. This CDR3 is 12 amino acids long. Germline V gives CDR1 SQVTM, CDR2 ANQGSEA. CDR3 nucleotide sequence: TGCAGCGTTGAACGGGTGAACACTGAAGCTTTCTTT. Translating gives CSVERVNTEAFF.

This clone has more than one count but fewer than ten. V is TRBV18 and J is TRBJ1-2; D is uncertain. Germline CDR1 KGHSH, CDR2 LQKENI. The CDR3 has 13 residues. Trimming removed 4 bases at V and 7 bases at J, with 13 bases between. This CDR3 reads CASSLIGASGYTF. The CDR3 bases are TGTGCCAGCTCACTCATCGGTGCCAGTGGCTACACCTTC.

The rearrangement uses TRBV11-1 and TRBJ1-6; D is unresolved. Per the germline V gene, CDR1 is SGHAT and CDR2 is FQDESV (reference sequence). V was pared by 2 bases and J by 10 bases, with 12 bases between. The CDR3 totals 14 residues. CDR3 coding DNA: TGTGCCAGCAGCTTAATGTGGGATGGATCACCCCTCCACTTT. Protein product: CASSLMWDGSPLHF.

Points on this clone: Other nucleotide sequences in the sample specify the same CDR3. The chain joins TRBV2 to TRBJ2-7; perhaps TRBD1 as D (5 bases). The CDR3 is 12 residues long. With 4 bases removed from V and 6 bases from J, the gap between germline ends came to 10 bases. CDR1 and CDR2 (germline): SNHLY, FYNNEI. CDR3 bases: TGTGCCAGCAGTGGGCAGGGTTCCGAGCAGTACTTC. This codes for CASSGQGSEQYF.